This T cell receptor beta chain comes out of a study of blood T cells in healthy people across ages. This clonotype has just a few counts. This CDR3 spans 14 amino acids. Trimming shortened V by 0 bases and J by 0 bases, and 5 bases separated the two germline ends. Germline CDR1 SGHDN, CDR2 FVKESK. A J-beta primer mix and a sample-barcoded 5' primer were used in a second PCR of about 7 to 12 cycles. A single record per CDR3 protein comes from TCRdb applying MiXCR to the 5' RACE reads. Among about 620,000 distinct CDR3 sequences, around 20% were seen once, and the ten largest hold 3.5% to 4%. Material: blood. The sequence was obtained from a man between 65 and 79 years old in good health. The V gene is TRBV14, the J gene TRBJ1-1; D uncertain. The CDR3 nucleotides are TGTGCCAGCAGCCAAGATTCGGTGAACACTGAAGCTTTCTTT. As protein: CASSQDSVNTEAFF. Looking up the rest from reference TRBV14 and TRBJ1-1 gives the full variable domain: EAGVTQFPSHSVIEKGQTVTLRCDPISGHDNLYWYRRVMGKEIKFLLHFVKESKQDESGMPNNRFLAERTGGTYSTLKVQPAELEDSGVYFCASSQDSVNTEAFFGQGTRLTVV.